Shown below are 20 T cell receptor beta chains from a single sample sequenced in a study of control samples from healthy donors and cancer patients. Produced via immunoSEQ multiplex PCR; TCRdb's table is partial and in-frame only. The sample holds around 68,000 clones; around four fifths are singletons and the top ten take 2.9%. Input material: PBMCs. The receptors originated from a woman aged 45-60 years with lung cancer.

The rearrangement uses TRBV6-6 and TRBJ1-5; 7 bases line up with TRBD1. V trimming: 4 bases; J trimming: 4 bases; junction bases outside the gene matches: 1. Germline V gene data show CDR1 as MNHNY and CDR2 as SVGAGI (reference sequence). The CDR3 has 13 residues. The chain's CDR3 is CASSLDRNQPQHF. The CDR3 DNA sequence: TGTGCCAGCAGTTTGGACAGGAATCAGCCCCAGCATTTT.

The J gene is TRBJ2-1, the V gene TRBV12-3 or TRBV12-4; D is ambiguous. V gave up 6 bases and J gave up 5 bases, with 5 bases separating them. The CDR3 has 11 residues. The CDR3 DNA sequence: TGTGCCAGCAGCCCTGACAATGAGCAGTTCTTC. This translates into CASSPDNEQFF.

The genes are TRBV6-2 or TRBV6-3 and TRBJ1-5; no clear D. Germline loops: CDR1 MNHEY, CDR2 SVGEGT. This CDR3 comprises 13 residues. V gave up 0 bases and J gave up 7 bases, with 7 bases separating them. Here the CDR3 reads CASSYSNSQPQHF. The CDR3 DNA is TGTGCCAGCAGTTACTCGAATTCACAGCCCCAGCATTTT.

The gene calls are TRBV6-5 and TRBJ2-7; 10 bases are a match to TRBD2. Germline-derived CDR1 and CDR2 are MNHEY and SVGAGI. J gave up 4 bases and V 0 bases, and 0 bases lay outside the gene matches. The CDR3 has 14 residues. CDR3 amino acids: CASSYSSGGYEQYF. For the CDR3, the DNA is TGTGCCAGCAGTTACTCTAGCGGGGGGTACGAGCAGTACTTC.

To note about this clone: The same CDR3 also results from other DNA sequences found in this sample. The CDR3 DNA follows: TGTGCCAGCGGTTGGGGGGGAGGAAACATTCAGTACTTC. It is translated as CASGWGGGNIQYF. The chain links TRBV28 to TRBJ2-4; 7 bases are a match to TRBD2. CDR3 size: 13 residues. CDR1 is MDHEN and CDR2 is SYDVKM in the germline V gene. Trimming at V came to 8 bases and at J to 6 bases, leaving 7 bases not matched to a gene. The full variable domain, in which reference TRBV28 and TRBJ2-4 provide the parts outside the CDR3, is DVKVTQSSRYLVKRTGEKVFLECVQDMDHENMFWYRQDPGLGLRLIYFSYDVKMKEKGDIPEGYSVSREKKERFSLILESASTNQTSMYLCASGWGGGNIQYFGAGTRLSVL.

A single count supports this clone. This chain joins TRBV19 and TRBJ1-1; maybe TRBD1 (6 bases). Germline CDR1 and CDR2: LNHDA and SQIVND (reference sequence). This CDR3 region has 14 residues. Trimming left V 5 bases short and J 7 bases short, with 17 bases between. CDR3 sequence (DNA): TGTGCCAGTAGTGAGATAGGACAGCCTTATGAAGCTTTCTTT. It encodes CASSEIGQPYEAFF.

The chain combines TRBV15 with TRBJ1-1, with 8 bases identical to TRBD1. Trimming cost V 5 bases and J 1 base; bases outside gene matches: 6. CDR3 length equals 15 residues. Germline V gene data show CDR1 as LNHNV and CDR2 as YYDKDF (reference sequence). The CDR3: CATSRQGWANTEAFF. Here the CDR3 DNA reads TGTGCCACCAGCCGACAGGGGTGGGCGAACACTGAAGCTTTCTTT. The full variable domain, in which reference TRBV15 and TRBJ1-1 provide the parts outside the CDR3, is DAMVIQNPRYQVTQFGKPVTLSCSQTLNHNVMYWYQQKSSQAPKLLFHYYDKDFNNEADTPDNFQSRRPNTSFCFLDIRSPGLGDTAMYLCATSRQGWANTEAFFGQGTRLTVV.

DNA for the CDR3: TGTGCCAGCAGCTTCCTAGGGACAGGGGATTTTACAGATACGCAGTATTTT. It specifies CASSFLGTGDFTDTQYF. This sequence joins TRBV9 and TRBJ2-3; 10 nucleotides agree with TRBD1. J gave up 3 bases and V 4 bases, and 11 bases lay outside the gene matches. CDR3 size: 17 residues. Per germline, CDR1 SGDLS and CDR2 YYNGEE.

The genes are TRBV6-5 and TRBJ1-1; D gene uncertain. Germline V gene sequence: CDR1 MNHEY, CDR2 SVGAGI. V shed 0 bases and J shed 0 bases, with 8 bases lying between them. This CDR3 contains 15 residues. The CDR3 reads CASSYSGFMNTEAFF. The CDR3 region has the DNA TGTGCCAGCAGTTACTCAGGGTTCATGAACACTGAAGCTTTCTTT.

V gene TRBV11-3 combines with J gene TRBJ2-2; TRBD1 matches 9 bases. There are 16 residues in the CDR3. J lost 4 bases, V lost 1 base, and 4 bases had no gene match. CDR1 is SGHNT, CDR2 YENEEA, per germline. The CDR3 DNA reads as TGTGCCAGCAGCTTAGCACGGACAGGGGTCACCGGGGAGCTGTTTTTT. Amino acids: CASSLARTGVTGELFF.

The chain recombines TRBV18 with TRBJ2-1; D not certain. Trimming cost V 3 bases and J 0 bases, with 15 bases left between them. The CDR3 contains 17 residues. Germline CDR1 KGHSH, CDR2 LQKENI. The CDR3, as DNA: TGTGCCAGCTCACCGTCCCTCCAACAGAGCTCCTACAATGAGCAGTTCTTC. The encoded protein is CASSPSLQQSSYNEQFF.

This clone was detected only a few times. Written as DNA, the CDR3 is TGTGCCTGGACTCCAGGGACCAGCTCCTACGAGCAGTACTTC. Amino acid sequence: CAWTPGTSSYEQYF. The rearrangement joins TRBV30 to TRBJ2-7, with D possibly called TRBD1 or TRBD2 (5 bases each). Trimming removed 4 bases from V and 0 bases from J, with 13 bases in between. The CDR3 runs 14 residues. From germline, CDR1 is GTSNPN and CDR2 SVGIG (reference sequence).

V gene TRBV18 combines with J gene TRBJ1-1, with D possibly being TRBD1 (5 bases). CDR3 size: 16 residues. The germline gives CDR1 KGHSH, CDR2 LQKENI. The ends were cut back, 1 base at V and 2 bases at J, with 14 bases in the middle. The CDR3: CASSPRRGTGNTEAFF. The CDR3 coding sequence is TGTGCCAGCTCACCACGCAGAGGGACGGGCAACACTGAAGCTTTCTTT.

The chain links TRBV7-3 to TRBJ2-5, with D possibly called TRBD1 or TRBD2 (6 bases each). This CDR3 spans 14 amino acids. CDR1 is SGHTA and CDR2 is FQGTGA in the germline V gene. The V end lost 1 base, the J end lost 4 bases, and 10 bases lay between the germline ends. The CDR3 loop is CASSLMGGTETQYF. CDR3 in DNA: TGTGCCAGCAGCTTAATGGGGGGCACAGAGACCCAGTACTTC.

The chain employs TRBV19 and TRBJ2-7; 7 bases agree with TRBD1. The CDR3 has 15 amino acids. With V trimmed by 7 bases and J by 0 bases, 9 bases remained unmatched. Looked up from germline, CDR1 is LNHDA and CDR2 is SQIVND (reference sequence). This CDR3 is CASKRGQESSYEQYF. In nucleotides, the CDR3 is TGTGCCAGTAAAAGAGGACAGGAGAGCTCCTACGAGCAGTACTTC.

The rearrangement links TRBV29-1 to TRBJ1-2; possible D gene TRBD1, 6 bases. The V end was cut by 0 bases, the J end by 7 bases, with 9 bases between. The CDR3 extends over 12 amino acids. The V gene's germline CDR1 is SQVTM and CDR2 ANQGSEA. The CDR3 protein is CSVEENRAGYTF. The CDR3 DNA follows: TGCAGCGTTGAAGAGAACAGGGCTGGCTACACCTTC.

This chain links TRBV4-3 with TRBJ1-2; D not certain. From germline, CDR1 is LGHNA and CDR2 YSLEER. The CDR3 runs 16 residues. V lost 0 bases, J lost 0 bases, and 11 bases lay in between. In nucleotides, the CDR3 is TGCGCCAGCAGCCAAGATACGGGCAGTTCTAACTATGGCTACACCTTC. Translated, it gives CASSQDTGSSNYGYTF.

The V and J genes are TRBV4-3 and TRBJ2-7, with TRBD1 as a possible D gene (5 bases). Germline V gene data show CDR1 as LGHNA and CDR2 as YSLEER. V lost 1 base, J lost 0 bases, and 7 bases lay in between. The CDR3 is made up of 14 amino acids. CDR3 loop: CASSQGGSSYEQYF. The CDR3 nucleotides read TGCGCCAGCAGCCAAGGGGGCAGCTCCTACGAGCAGTACTTC.

Only a few counts were recorded for this clone. The chain combines TRBV30 with TRBJ1-2, with D unresolved. Germline assignment: CDR1 GTSNPN and CDR2 SVGIG (reference sequence). V was pared by 5 bases and J by 4 bases, with 14 bases between. CDR3 length equals 13 residues. The CDR3 protein is CAWGTLIGYGYTF. As DNA, the CDR3 is TGTGCCTGGGGTACTCTGATAGGCTATGGCTACACCTTC.

The chain is built from TRBV6-2 or TRBV6-3 and TRBJ2-7, with 9 bases that match TRBD1. V lost 6 bases to trimming and J lost 0 bases; unmatched junction nucleotides: 6. The length of the CDR3 is 15 residues. In germline, CDR1 is MNHEY, CDR2 SVGEGT. This CDR3 reads CASSRTGVSSYEQYF. The CDR3 coding sequence is TGTGCCAGCAGCCGGACAGGGGTGAGCTCCTACGAGCAGTACTTC.